Presented here are 10 T cell receptor beta chains from one specimen sequenced in a study of Graves' ophthalmopathy and Graves' hyperthyroidism listed by TCRdb under 2018. Sequencing relied on an Illumina HiSeq 2000. TCR beta CDR3 regions were amplified from RNA transcripts for repertoire sequencing. A first-round RT-PCR used HTBI primers with the Qiagen OneStep RT-PCR kit, followed by a second-round multiplex PCR, size selection and purification. In TCRdb, the public reads were trimmed at Q25 with fastp and aligned with MiXCR, with productive beta chains retained. All rows with the same CDR3 protein become a single entry with the most common DNA and genes. This sample lists hundreds of thousands of distinct CDR3 sequences; about two fifths were detected once. The ten biggest clones cover around 3.3% of the sample. Sequencing was performed on peripheral blood. The receptors derive from an adult man with Graves' ophthalmopathy.

This clonotype has just one count. The chain links TRBV19 to TRBJ2-4; 10 nucleotides line up with TRBD2. The CDR3 has 15 amino acids. Germline values: CDR1 LNHDA, CDR2 SQIVND (reference sequence). V lost 5 bases, J lost 4 bases, and 5 bases stayed unmatched. The CDR3 protein is CASSPLLAGKNIQYF. The CDR3 nucleotides are TGTGCCAGTAGTCCCCTACTAGCGGGAAAAAACATTCAGTACTTC.

Regarding this clonotype: A much larger clone lies a single base off, so this may be a read error. This sequence joins TRBV10-3 and TRBJ1-6; D gene ambiguous. Germline V gene data show CDR1 as ENHRY and CDR2 as SYGVKD. V was pared by 4 bases and J by 3 bases, with 13 bases between. This CDR3 region has 16 residues. CDR3 amino acids: CAISGRHLSYNSPLHF. CDR3 coding DNA: TGTGCCATCAGTGGACGACACCTAAGCTATAATTCACCCCTCCACTTT.

V and J are TRBV12-3 or TRBV12-4 and TRBJ2-2; 9 nucleotides agree with TRBD1. The ends lost 8 bases at V and 5 bases at J; junction bases unmatched: 6. This CDR3 comprises 14 residues. DNA for the CDR3: TGTGCCAGCGGGGACAGGGCCGGGACCGGGGAGCTGTTTTTT. Translation: CASGDRAGTGELFF.

Details on this clonotype: Since a much larger clone is just one base distant, this may be a read error. The gene calls are TRBV2 and TRBJ2-7; TRBD1 matches 7 bases. The CDR3 is 14 residues long. Germline lookup yields CDR1 SNHLY and CDR2 FYNNEI. Trimming took 7 bases from V and 3 from J; bases not matched to a gene: 9. DNA of the CDR3: TGTGCCAGCAATGACAAGGGACAGCTCTACGAGCAGTACTTC. Protein sequence: CASNDKGQLYEQYF.

The rearrangement links TRBV5-8 to TRBJ2-7; 13 bases are shared with TRBD2. This CDR3 is built from 15 residues. Germline CDR1 is SGHTS and CDR2 is YDEGEE. V dropped 2 bases and J dropped 7; count of bases not matched to a gene: 6. The CDR3 nucleotides are TGTGCCAGCAGCTTAGGACTAGCGGGAGTTTGGGAGCAGTACTTC. It is translated as CASSLGLAGVWEQYF.

This clonotype was seen ten or more times. The V call is TRBV4-3, the J call TRBJ1-2; possibly TRBD1 for D (5 bases). V lost 2 bases to trimming and J lost 2 bases, with 12 bases between them. Germline V gene sequence: CDR1 LGHNA, CDR2 YSLEER. The CDR3 runs 15 residues. The CDR3 bases are TGCGCCAGCAGCCAACGACTAGGGGAAAACTATGGCTACACCTTC. Protein product: CASSQRLGENYGYTF.

In its sample, this clonotype was seen many times. The rearrangement links TRBV20-1 to TRBJ1-1; D ambiguous. Germline CDR1 is DFQATT and CDR2 is SNEGSKA (reference sequence). V shed 3 bases and J shed 7 bases, with 12 bases lying between them. The CDR3 covers 12 residues. The chain's CDR3 is CSASPRSGEAFF. In DNA, the CDR3 is TGCAGTGCTAGTCCCAGGTCCGGTGAAGCTTTCTTT.

This clonotype has at least ten counts. For the CDR3, the DNA is TGCAGTGCGGGTCTCTTCTTCGGCTACACCTTC. Translated: CSAGLFFGYTF. The chain is built from TRBV20-1 and TRBJ1-2; D is uncertain. The CDR3 is made up of 11 amino acids. V lost 6 bases and J lost 8, with 13 bases in between. Per germline, CDR1 DFQATT and CDR2 SNEGSKA (reference sequence).

The J gene is TRBJ2-5, the V gene TRBV5-4; TRBD2 agrees at 7 bases. This CDR3 spans 18 amino acids. V lost 4 bases and J lost 3; bases outside the gene matches: 18. CDR1 SGHNT and CDR2 YYREEE come from the germline V gene (reference sequence). The CDR3 here is CASSILFSGTTGEETQYF. The CDR3 region has the DNA TGTGCCAGCAGCATCCTTTTCAGCGGGACGACCGGGGAAGAGACCCAGTACTTC.

This clonotype was found many times. J is TRBJ2-2 and V is TRBV29-1, with 7 bases that match TRBD1. Trimming took 6 bases from V and 2 from J; bases not matched to a gene: 9. Germline values: CDR1 SQVTM, CDR2 ANQGSEA. CDR3 length: 15 residues. The chain's CDR3 is CSVATGTENTGELFF. The CDR3 DNA sequence: TGCAGCGTCGCAACCGGGACAGAAAACACCGGGGAGCTGTTTTTT.